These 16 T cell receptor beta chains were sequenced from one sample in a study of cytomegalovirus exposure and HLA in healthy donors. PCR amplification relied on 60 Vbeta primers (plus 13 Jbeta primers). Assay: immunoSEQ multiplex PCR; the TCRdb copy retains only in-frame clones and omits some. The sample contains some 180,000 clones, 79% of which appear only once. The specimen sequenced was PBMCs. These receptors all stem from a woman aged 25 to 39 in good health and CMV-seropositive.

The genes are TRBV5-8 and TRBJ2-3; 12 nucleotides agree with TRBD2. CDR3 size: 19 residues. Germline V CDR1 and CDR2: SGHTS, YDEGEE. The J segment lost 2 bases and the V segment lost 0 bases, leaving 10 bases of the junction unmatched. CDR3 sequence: CASSLEITSGGPSTDTQYF. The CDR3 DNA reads TGTGCCAGCAGCTTGGAGATAACTAGCGGGGGGCCATCCACAGATACGCAGTATTTT.

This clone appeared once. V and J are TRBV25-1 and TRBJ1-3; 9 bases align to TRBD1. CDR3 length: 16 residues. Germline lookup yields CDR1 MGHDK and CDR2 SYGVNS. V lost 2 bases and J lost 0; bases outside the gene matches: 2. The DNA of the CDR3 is TGTGCCAGCAGTGAAAGGACAGGGGTCTCTGGAAACACCATATATTTT. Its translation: CASSERTGVSGNTIYF.

The CDR3 nucleotides read TGTGCCAGCAGCTTACATAAAGGGGGCCATGAAAAACTGTTTTTT. Protein: CASSLHKGGHEKLFF. This chain joins TRBV7-9 and TRBJ1-4, with TRBD1 identical over 7 bases. The length of the CDR3 is 15 residues. CDR1 is SEHNR, CDR2 FQNEAQ, per germline (reference sequence). The junction had 6 bases not matched to a gene; V was cut back by 2 bases and J by 6 bases.

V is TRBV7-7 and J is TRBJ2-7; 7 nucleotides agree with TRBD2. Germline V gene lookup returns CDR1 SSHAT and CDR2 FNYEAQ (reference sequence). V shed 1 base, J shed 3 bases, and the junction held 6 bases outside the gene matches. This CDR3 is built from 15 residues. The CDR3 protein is CASSLGVAGVYEQYF. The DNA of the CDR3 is TGTGCCAGCAGCTTAGGGGTAGCGGGTGTCTACGAGCAGTACTTC.

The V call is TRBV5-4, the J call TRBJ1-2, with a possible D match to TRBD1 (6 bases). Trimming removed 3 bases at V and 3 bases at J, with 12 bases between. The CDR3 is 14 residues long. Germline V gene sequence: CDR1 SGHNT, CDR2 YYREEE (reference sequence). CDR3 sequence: CASSSHRDYYGYTF. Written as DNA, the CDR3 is TGTGCCAGCAGCTCCCACAGGGATTACTATGGCTACACCTTC.

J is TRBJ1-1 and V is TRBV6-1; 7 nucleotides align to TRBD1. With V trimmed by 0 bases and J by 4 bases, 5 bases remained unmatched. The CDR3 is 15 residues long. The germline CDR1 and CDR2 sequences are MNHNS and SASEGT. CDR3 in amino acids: CASSEANRGFTEAFF. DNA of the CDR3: TGTGCCAGCAGTGAAGCGAACAGGGGATTCACTGAAGCTTTCTTT.

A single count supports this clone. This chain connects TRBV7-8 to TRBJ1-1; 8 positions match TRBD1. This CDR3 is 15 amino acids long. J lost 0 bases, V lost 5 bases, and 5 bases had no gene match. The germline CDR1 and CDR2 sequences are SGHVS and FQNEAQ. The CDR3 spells CASSTRTGLNTEAFF. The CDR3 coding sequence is TGTGCCAGCAGCACCAGGACAGGGTTGAACACTGAAGCTTTCTTT.

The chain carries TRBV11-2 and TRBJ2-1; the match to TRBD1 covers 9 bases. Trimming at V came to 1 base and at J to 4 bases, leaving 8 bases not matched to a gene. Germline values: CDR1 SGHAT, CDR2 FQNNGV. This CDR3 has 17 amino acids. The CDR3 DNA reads TGTGCCAGCAGCTTAGGGGTTTCGGGACAGGGTTACAATGAGCAGTTCTTC. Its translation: CASSLGVSGQGYNEQFF.

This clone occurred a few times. CDR3 region: CASSQDATSPDTQYF. CDR3 DNA sequence: TGCGCCAGCAGCCAAGATGCGACTAGCCCTGATACGCAGTATTTT. J is TRBJ2-3 and V is TRBV4-3; 7 nucleotides line up with TRBD2. Unmatched junction bases numbered 6, after V lost 0 bases and J lost 6 bases. There are 15 residues in the CDR3. Germline lookup yields CDR1 LGHNA and CDR2 YSLEER.

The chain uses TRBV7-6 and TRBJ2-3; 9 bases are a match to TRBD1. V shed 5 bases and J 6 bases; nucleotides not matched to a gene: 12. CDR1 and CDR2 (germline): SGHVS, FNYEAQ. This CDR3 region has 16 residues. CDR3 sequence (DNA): TGTGCCAGCAGCGTAGTACAGGGGGCTGTGAGGGATACGCAGTATTTT. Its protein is CASSVVQGAVRDTQYF.

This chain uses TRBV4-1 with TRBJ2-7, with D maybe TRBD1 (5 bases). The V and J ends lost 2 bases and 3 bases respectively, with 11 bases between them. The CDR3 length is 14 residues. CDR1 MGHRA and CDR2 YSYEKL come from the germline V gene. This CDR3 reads CASSQPEQDYEQYF. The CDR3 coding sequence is TGCGCCAGCAGCCAACCGGAACAGGACTACGAGCAGTACTTC.

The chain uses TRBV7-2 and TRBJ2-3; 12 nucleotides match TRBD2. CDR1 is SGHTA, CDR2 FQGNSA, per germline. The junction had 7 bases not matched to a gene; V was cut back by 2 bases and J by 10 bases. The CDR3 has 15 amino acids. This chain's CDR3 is CASSLWLAGGQAQYF. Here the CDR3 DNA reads TGTGCCAGCAGCTTATGGCTAGCGGGAGGGCAAGCGCAGTATTTT.

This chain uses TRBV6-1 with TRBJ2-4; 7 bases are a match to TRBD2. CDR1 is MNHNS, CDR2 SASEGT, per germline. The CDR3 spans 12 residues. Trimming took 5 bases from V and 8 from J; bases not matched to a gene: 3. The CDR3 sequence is CASSPREDIQYF. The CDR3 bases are TGTGCCAGCAGTCCCCGGGAGGACATTCAGTACTTC.

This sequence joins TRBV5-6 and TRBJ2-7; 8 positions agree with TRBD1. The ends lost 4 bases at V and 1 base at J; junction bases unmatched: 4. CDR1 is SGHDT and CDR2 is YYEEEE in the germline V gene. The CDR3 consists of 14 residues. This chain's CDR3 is CASSPGQGSYEQYF. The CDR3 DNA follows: TGTGCCAGCAGCCCAGGACAGGGTTCCTACGAGCAGTACTTC.

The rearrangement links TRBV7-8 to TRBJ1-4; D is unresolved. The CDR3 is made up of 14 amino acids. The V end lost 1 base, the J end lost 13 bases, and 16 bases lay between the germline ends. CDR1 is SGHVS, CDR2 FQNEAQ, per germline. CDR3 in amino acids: CASSLGARPGRLFF. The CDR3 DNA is TGTGCCAGCAGCTTAGGGGCAAGGCCGGGAAGACTGTTTTTT.

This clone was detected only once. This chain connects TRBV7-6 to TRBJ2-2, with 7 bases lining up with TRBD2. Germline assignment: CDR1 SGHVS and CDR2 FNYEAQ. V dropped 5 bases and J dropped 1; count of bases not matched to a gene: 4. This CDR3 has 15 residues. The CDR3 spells CASSPERENTGELFF. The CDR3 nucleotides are TGTGCCAGCAGCCCCGAGCGGGAGAACACCGGGGAGCTGTTTTTT.